Each of the 30 T cell receptor beta chains below was sequenced from the same sample in a study of T cells after yellow fever vaccination. One entry per CDR3 protein, called by TCRdb with MiXCR from the 5' RACE reads. The sample has about 340,000 distinct CDR3 sequences; under 5% are singletons. Material: PBMCs, obtained 5 days after the yellow fever booster vaccination. These TCRs come from a man aged 18-30 years who received the YFV17D yellow fever vaccine.

There are a few counts of this clonotype. The V gene is TRBV5-5, the J gene TRBJ2-2; 12 positions agree with TRBD1. The trim removed 5 bases at V and 6 bases at J, leaving 5 bases unmatched. The CDR3 consists of 15 residues. Germline V gives CDR1 SGHKS, CDR2 YYEKEE (reference sequence). The CDR3 region is CASRVRDRGPGELFF. The DNA of the CDR3 is TGTGCCAGCAGGGTCCGGGACAGGGGGCCCGGGGAGCTGTTTTTT.

This clonotype was found many times. This chain joins TRBV28 and TRBJ2-1, with D possibly TRBD2 on 6 matching bases. CDR3 size: 16 residues. The germline gives CDR1 MDHEN, CDR2 SYDVKM. V was cut by 5 bases and J by 5 bases, with 19 bases left in between. The CDR3 reads CASSPTARRANNEQFF. The CDR3 bases are TGTGCCAGCAGTCCCACAGCGAGGAGGGCAAACAATGAGCAGTTCTTC.

This clonotype was recorded at least ten times. V and J are TRBV6-5 and TRBJ1-2; D possibly corresponds to TRBD1 (6 bases). CDR1 MNHEY and CDR2 SVGAGI come from the germline V gene. The CDR3 loop spans 13 amino acids. V lost 0 bases, J lost 10 bases, and 12 bases lay in between. The CDR3 DNA sequence: TGTGCCAGCAGTTACTCGAGGGGGTACTTCTACACCTTC. It yields the protein CASSYSRGYFYTF.

This clonotype was counted only a few times. The chain joins TRBV7-2 to TRBJ1-1; possible D gene TRBD1, 5 bases. The CDR3 runs 13 residues. Germline V gene sequence: CDR1 SGHTA, CDR2 FQGNSA. This CDR3 is CASGGRSNTEAFF. The CDR3 region has the DNA TGTGCTAGCGGGGGACGGTCGAACACTGAAGCTTTCTTT.

This clonotype was counted at least ten times. The rearrangement links TRBV20-1 to TRBJ2-2; possibly TRBD1 for D (5 bases). This CDR3 region has 14 residues. Trimming removed 0 bases from V and 7 bases from J, with 12 bases in between. Germline V gene lookup returns CDR1 DFQATT and CDR2 SNEGSKA (reference sequence). The chain's CDR3 is CSARDPQGSGELFF. As DNA, the CDR3 is TGCAGTGCTAGAGATCCGCAGGGTAGCGGGGAGCTGTTTTTT.

At least ten counts were recorded for this clonotype. This chain joins TRBV18 and TRBJ1-5; the match to TRBD1 covers 10 bases. Germline-derived CDR1 and CDR2 are KGHSH and LQKENI. The CDR3 contains 15 residues. The J segment lost 5 bases and the V segment lost 6 bases, leaving 7 bases of the junction unmatched. CDR3 amino acids: CASSLTGGADQPQHF. The CDR3 nucleotides read TGTGCCAGCTCGTTGACAGGGGGCGCCGATCAGCCCCAGCATTTT.

The gene calls are TRBV6-2 or TRBV6-3 and TRBJ2-7; D remains unclear. The CDR3 is made up of 16 amino acids. Per the germline V gene, CDR1 is MNHEY and CDR2 is SVGEGT. With 4 bases removed from V and 2 bases from J, the gap between germline ends came to 18 bases. As DNA, the CDR3 is TGTGCCAGCAGTTCCCCCGCACTGACGTACACCTACGAGCAGTACTTC. Protein sequence: CASSSPALTYTYEQYF.

The chain recombines TRBV4-2 with TRBJ1-1; 7 bases agree with TRBD1. The CDR3 is made up of 15 amino acids. CDR1 and CDR2 (germline): LGHNA, YNFKEQ. The trim removed 1 base at V and 4 bases at J, leaving 6 bases unmatched. Here the CDR3 reads CASSQADAGGTEAFF. CDR3 sequence (DNA): TGTGCCAGCAGCCAAGCCGACGCAGGGGGCACTGAAGCTTTCTTT.

The CDR3 is CASSFRDRELIAAVKNIQYF. The CDR3 DNA sequence: TGTGCCAGCAGTTTTCGAGACAGGGAGTTGATAGCGGCAGTCAAAAACATTCAGTACTTC. The rearrangement links TRBV27 to TRBJ2-4; D might be TRBD1 (7 bases). Trimming removed 3 bases from V and 3 bases from J, with 27 bases in between. Looked up from germline, CDR1 is MNHEY and CDR2 is SMNVEV (reference sequence). The CDR3 totals 20 residues.

The table lists this clonotype with a few counts. The chain has TRBV19 and TRBJ1-2; the match to TRBD1 covers 8 bases. This CDR3 has 15 amino acids. V gave up 4 bases and J gave up 0 bases; unmatched junction bases: 4. Per germline, CDR1 LNHDA and CDR2 SQIVND (reference sequence). This CDR3 is CASSKDRGTNYGYTF. CDR3 sequence (DNA): TGTGCCAGTAGTAAAGACAGGGGAACTAACTATGGCTACACCTTC. Drawing the rest from reference TRBV19 and TRBJ1-2, the complete variable domain is DGGITQSPKYLFRKEGQNVTLSCEQNLNHDAMYWYRQDPGQGLRLIYYSQIVNDFQKGDIAEGYSVSREKKESFPLTVTSAQKNPTAFYLCASSKDRGTNYGYTFGSGTRLTVV.

The V call is TRBV4-3, the J call TRBJ2-1; 8 bases are a match to TRBD1. The V gene end was trimmed by 4 bases and the J gene end by 3 bases; junction bases not matched to a gene: 5. Germline-derived CDR1 and CDR2 are LGHNA and YSLEER. The CDR3 is 15 residues long. CDR3 DNA: TGCGCCAGCAGCCGTCTCGGACAGGGCTACAATGAGCAGTTCTTC. As protein: CASSRLGQGYNEQFF.

The chain carries TRBV12-3 or TRBV12-4 and TRBJ1-2; unclear D gene. Trimming left V 1 base short and J 8 bases short, with 11 bases between. There are 13 residues in the CDR3. CDR3 bases: TGTGCCAGCAGTTTAGGTAGCGTCCCGGGCTACACCTTC. Its translation is CASSLGSVPGYTF.

This clonotype has a count of ten or more. The chain has TRBV7-3 and TRBJ2-1, with D perhaps matching TRBD2 (6 bases). In germline, CDR1 is SGHTA, CDR2 FQGTGA. CDR3 length equals 15 residues. Trimming took 5 bases from V and 2 from J, leaving 13 bases between them. In nucleotides, the CDR3 is TGTGCCAGCAGCCTGGACGGCGGGGCCTACAATGAGCAGTTCTTC. Translation gives CASSLDGGAYNEQFF.

The rearrangement joins TRBV5-4 to TRBJ1-1; no clear D. Per the germline V gene, CDR1 is SGHNT and CDR2 is YYREEE (reference sequence). Trimming stripped 3 bases from V and 0 bases from J, with 9 bases between. This CDR3 is built from 14 residues. The CDR3 spells CASSWMGLNTEAFF. The CDR3 DNA follows: TGTGCCAGCAGCTGGATGGGTTTGAACACTGAAGCTTTCTTT.

The chain joins TRBV9 to TRBJ2-3, with D possibly called TRBD1 or TRBD2 (5 bases each). V lost 4 bases and J lost 5, with 20 bases in between. Germline V CDR1 and CDR2: SGDLS, YYNGEE. The CDR3 length is 16 residues. Here the CDR3 reads CASSPYFIKGRDTQYF. The DNA for the CDR3 is TGTGCCAGCAGCCCCTATTTTATCAAGGGGAGAGATACGCAGTATTTT.

This clonotype was counted many times. This chain uses TRBV7-2 with TRBJ2-2; 9 bases are a match to TRBD1. The CDR3 runs to 15 residues. Per germline, CDR1 SGHTA and CDR2 FQGNSA. V shed 6 bases and J 5 bases; nucleotides not matched to a gene: 7. The CDR3 is CASRDRGHRTGELFF. As DNA, the CDR3 is TGTGCCAGCAGGGACAGGGGACATCGGACCGGGGAGCTGTTTTTT. Full variable domain (rest looked up from reference TRBV7-2 and TRBJ2-2): GAGVSQSPSNKVTEKGKDVELRCDPISGHTALYWYRQSLGQGLEFLIYFQGNSAPDKSGLPSDRFSAERTGGSVSTLTIQRTQQEDSAVYLCASRDRGHRTGELFFGEGSRLTVL.

This clonotype was counted between two and nine times. V usage is TRBV5-1 and J usage is TRBJ2-5; the match to TRBD1 covers 7 bases. Losses at the gene ends were 2 bases for V and 5 bases for J; bases not matched to a gene: 9. The CDR3 spans 15 residues. CDR1 SGHRS and CDR2 YFSETQ come from the germline V gene. CDR3 residues: CASSLRAGGVETQYF. DNA for the CDR3: TGCGCCAGCAGCTTAAGGGCAGGGGGTGTGGAGACCCAGTACTTC.

This chain joins TRBV23-1 and TRBJ1-5; tentatively, D is TRBD1 (5 bases). TRBV23-1 is flagged as an ORF with uncertain function. V was cut by 0 bases and J by 4 bases, with 13 bases left in between. This CDR3 spans 16 amino acids. CDR3 sequence (DNA): TGCGCCAGCAGTCAATCCATAGACAGACGGAATCAGCCCCAGCATTTT. Protein product: CASSQSIDRRNQPQHF.

The genes are TRBV4-2 and TRBJ1-2, with TRBD1 as a possible D gene (6 bases). Germline V CDR1 and CDR2: LGHNA, YNFKEQ. V lost 0 bases to trimming and J lost 1 base, with 18 bases between them. The length of the CDR3 is 18 residues. The CDR3 coding sequence is TGTGCCAGCAGCCAAGAGGTACAGGGACTCCCCGTTAACTATGGCTACACCTTC. Its protein product is CASSQEVQGLPVNYGYTF.

This clonotype came up many times. The chain has TRBV7-9 and TRBJ1-5, with a weak D call TRBD1 (5 bases). CDR3 length: 16 residues. The V end lost 2 bases, the J end lost 1 base, and 12 bases lay between the germline ends. Looked up from germline, CDR1 is SEHNR and CDR2 is FQNEAQ (reference sequence). The CDR3: CASSLHRLGSNQPQHF. The CDR3 bases are TGTGCCAGCAGCTTACACAGGTTGGGGAGCAATCAGCCCCAGCATTTT. Using reference TRBV7-9 and TRBJ1-5 for the parts outside the CDR3, the full variable domain is DTGVSQNPRHKITKRGQNVTFRCDPISEHNRLYWYRQTLGQGPEFLTYFQNEAQLEKSRLLSDRFSAERPKGSFSTLEIQRTEQGDSAMYLCASSLHRLGSNQPQHFGDGTRLSIL.

CDR3 sequence reads: CASNRGGGGYTF. The CDR3 DNA reads TGTGCCAGCAATCGCGGGGGTGGTGGCTACACCTTC. The V gene is TRBV12-3 or TRBV12-4, the J gene TRBJ1-2; possibly TRBD1 for D (5 bases). Between the trimmed V and J ends, which lost 7 bases and 7 bases, there was a span of 13 bases. The CDR3 spans 12 residues.

The table lists this clonotype with a few counts. The rearrangement links TRBV5-1 to TRBJ2-1, with TRBD2 identical over 8 bases. With V trimmed by 7 bases and J by 0 bases, 3 bases remained unmatched. Germline V gene lookup returns CDR1 SGHRS and CDR2 YFSETQ. This CDR3 has 14 amino acids. The CDR3: CASESGSSYNEQFF. The CDR3 coding sequence is TGCGCCAGCGAAAGCGGGAGCTCCTACAATGAGCAGTTCTTC. The full variable domain, rest sourced from reference TRBV5-1 and TRBJ2-1, is KAGVTQTPRYLIKTRGQQVTLSCSPISGHRSVSWYQQTPGQGLQFLFEYFSETQRNKGNFPGRFSGRQFSNSRSEMNVSTLELGDSALYLCASESGSSYNEQFFGPGTRLTVL.

CDR3 sequence (DNA): TGTGCCAGCAGTAAGCCAGGGGGCAGGTGGAATGAGCAGTTCTTC. Protein: CASSKPGGRWNEQFF. The rearrangement links TRBV6-2 or TRBV6-3 to TRBJ2-1; 8 bases match TRBD1. Unmatched junction bases numbered 10, after V lost 5 bases and J lost 7 bases. Germline V lookup: CDR1 MNHEY, CDR2 SVGEGT. The CDR3 totals 15 residues.

This sequence joins TRBV7-6 and TRBJ1-1; D gene ambiguous. V gave up 2 bases and J gave up 0 bases, with 7 bases separating them. Germline V lookup: CDR1 SGHVS, CDR2 FNYEAQ. This CDR3 spans 14 amino acids. The CDR3 nucleotides are TGTGCCAGCAGCTTAAGGGAAATGAACACTGAAGCTTTCTTT. Protein product: CASSLREMNTEAFF.

This clonotype turned up a few times. This sequence joins TRBV7-2 and TRBJ2-7; weak D call: TRBD1 (6 bases). CDR1 is SGHTA, CDR2 FQGNSA, per germline. The CDR3 loop spans 15 amino acids. Trimming shortened V by 2 bases and J by 2 bases, and 13 bases separated the two germline ends. CDR3 amino acids: CASSLILDRTYEQYF. The CDR3 nucleotides are TGTGCCAGCAGCTTAATATTGGACAGAACCTACGAGCAGTACTTC.

In its sample, this clonotype was seen many times. The CDR3 DNA follows: TGTGCCAGCAGCTTCTTGGGGACCTACGAGCAGTACTTC. It encodes CASSFLGTYEQYF. The V call is TRBV7-9, the J call TRBJ2-7; D is unclear. CDR1 SEHNR and CDR2 FQNEAQ come from the germline V gene (reference sequence). The V end was cut by 3 bases, the J end by 2 bases, with 8 bases between. This CDR3 is 13 amino acids long.

This sequence joins TRBV4-3 and TRBJ1-2, with TRBD1 as a possible D gene (6 bases). Germline values: CDR1 LGHNA, CDR2 YSLEER. V gave up 3 bases and J gave up 6 bases, with 17 bases separating them. The CDR3 consists of 15 residues. As DNA, the CDR3 is TGCGCCAGCAGCCACAAACAGGGCATTCGGGATGGCTACACCTTC. It specifies CASSHKQGIRDGYTF.

The genes are TRBV15 and TRBJ2-7; no reliable D call. The CDR3 extends over 13 amino acids. Trimming stripped 3 bases from V and 3 bases from J, with 9 bases between. Germline CDR1 is LNHNV and CDR2 is YYDKDF (reference sequence). CDR3 protein: CATSSRTGYEQYF. CDR3 bases: TGTGCCACCAGCAGCCGGACGGGCTACGAGCAGTACTTC.

The chain links TRBV12-3 or TRBV12-4 to TRBJ1-2; D gene uncertain. The CDR3 sequence is 13 residues long. Trimming took 5 bases from V and 5 from J, leaving 12 bases between them. This CDR3 is CASSDGVSYGYTF. The CDR3 nucleotides read TGTGCCAGCAGTGATGGGGTTTCGTATGGCTACACCTTC.

This clonotype showed up many times. The CDR3 DNA reads as TGTGCCAGCAGCCCCGCGGGAGGGAGCGGGGGTGGGACGCAGTATTTT. Its translation is CASSPAGGSGGGTQYF. The V gene is TRBV7-3, the J gene TRBJ2-3; 9 nucleotides agree with TRBD2. With 5 bases clipped from V and 9 bases from J, the junction kept 15 bases outside the gene matches. The CDR3 runs 16 residues. Germline assignment: CDR1 SGHTA and CDR2 FQGTGA.